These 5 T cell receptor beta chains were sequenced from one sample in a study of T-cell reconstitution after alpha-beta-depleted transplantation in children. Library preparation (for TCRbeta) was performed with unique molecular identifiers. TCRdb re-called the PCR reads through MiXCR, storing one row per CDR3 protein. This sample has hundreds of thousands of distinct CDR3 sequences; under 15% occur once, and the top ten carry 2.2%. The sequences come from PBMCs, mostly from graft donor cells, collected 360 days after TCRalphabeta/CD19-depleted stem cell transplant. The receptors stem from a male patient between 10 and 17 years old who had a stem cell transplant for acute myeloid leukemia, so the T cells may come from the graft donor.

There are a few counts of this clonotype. The CDR3 DNA follows: TGCGCCAGCAGCTCGCCCCAGGGCTTCACCGGGGAGCTGTTTTTT. It specifies CASSSPQGFTGELFF. V gene TRBV5-1 combines with J gene TRBJ2-2; a weak D match, TRBD1 (5 bases). Trimming cost V 3 bases and J 4 bases, with 13 bases left between them. The CDR3 totals 15 residues. Germline assignment: CDR1 SGHRS and CDR2 YFSETQ. The whole variable domain, filled in from reference TRBV5-1 and TRBJ2-2, reads KAGVTQTPRYLIKTRGQQVTLSCSPISGHRSVSWYQQTPGQGLQFLFEYFSETQRNKGNFPGRFSGRQFSNSRSEMNVSTLELGDSALYLCASSSPQGFTGELFFGEGSRLTVL.

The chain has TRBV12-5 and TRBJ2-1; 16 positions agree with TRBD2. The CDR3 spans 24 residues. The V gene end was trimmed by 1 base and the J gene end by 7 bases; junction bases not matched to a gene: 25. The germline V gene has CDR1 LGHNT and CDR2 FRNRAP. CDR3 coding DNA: TGTGCTAGTGGTTTGGCGATTTTGGGACTAGCGGGAGGGGACGACCATAAATTGGGAAATGAGCAGTTCTTC. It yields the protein CASGLAILGLAGGDDHKLGNEQFF.

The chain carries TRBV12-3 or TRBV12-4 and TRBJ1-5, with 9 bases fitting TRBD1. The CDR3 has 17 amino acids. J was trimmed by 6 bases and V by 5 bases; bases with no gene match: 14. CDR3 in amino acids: CASSPGQGVGFGQPQHF. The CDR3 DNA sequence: TGTGCCAGCAGTCCGGGACAGGGAGTTGGGTTCGGTCAGCCCCAGCATTTT.

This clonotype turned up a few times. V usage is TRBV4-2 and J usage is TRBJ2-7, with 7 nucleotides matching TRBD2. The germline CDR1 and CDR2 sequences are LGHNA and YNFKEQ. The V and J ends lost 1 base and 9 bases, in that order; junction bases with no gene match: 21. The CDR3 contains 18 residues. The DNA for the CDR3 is TGTGCCAGCAGCCAAGCCGAAGGGTCCCCTAGCGGTCGGATTCGGCAGTACTTC. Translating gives CASSQAEGSPSGRIRQYF.

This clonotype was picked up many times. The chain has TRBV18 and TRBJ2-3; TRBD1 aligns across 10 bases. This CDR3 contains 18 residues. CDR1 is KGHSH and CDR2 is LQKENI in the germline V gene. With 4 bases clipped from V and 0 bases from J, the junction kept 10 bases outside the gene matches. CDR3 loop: CASSQRDRGNYSTDTQYF. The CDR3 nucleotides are TGTGCCAGCTCACAACGGGACAGGGGAAATTACAGCACAGATACGCAGTATTTT. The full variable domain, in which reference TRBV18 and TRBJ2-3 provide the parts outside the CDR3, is NAGVMQNPRHLVRRRGQEARLRCSPMKGHSHVYWYRQLPEEGLKFMVYLQKENIIDESGMPKERFSAEFPKEGPSILRIQQVVRGDSAAYFCASSQRDRGNYSTDTQYFGPGTRLTVL.